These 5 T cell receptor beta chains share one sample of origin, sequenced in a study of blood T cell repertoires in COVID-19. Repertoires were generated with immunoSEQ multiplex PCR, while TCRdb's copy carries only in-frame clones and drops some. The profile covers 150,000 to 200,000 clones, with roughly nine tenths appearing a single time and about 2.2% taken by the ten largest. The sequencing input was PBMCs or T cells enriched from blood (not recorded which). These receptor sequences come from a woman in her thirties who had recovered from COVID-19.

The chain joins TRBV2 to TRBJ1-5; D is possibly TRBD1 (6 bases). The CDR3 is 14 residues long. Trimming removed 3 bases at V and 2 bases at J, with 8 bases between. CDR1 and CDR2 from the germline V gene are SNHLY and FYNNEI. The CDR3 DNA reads TGTGCCAGCAGTGAGTACAGGGGCAATCAGCCCCAGCATTTT. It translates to CASSEYRGNQPQHF.

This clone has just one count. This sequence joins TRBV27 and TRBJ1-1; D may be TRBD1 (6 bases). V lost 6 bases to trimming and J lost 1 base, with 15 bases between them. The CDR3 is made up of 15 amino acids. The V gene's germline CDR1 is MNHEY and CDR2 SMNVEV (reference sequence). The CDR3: CASSTPQGSNTEAFF. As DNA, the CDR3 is TGTGCCAGCAGCACCCCCCAGGGGTCGAACACTGAAGCTTTCTTT.

Here the CDR3 DNA reads TGCGCCAGCAGCCAATTAGGGATAGGGGAAAACCAGGGGGAAAAACTGTTTTTT. It translates to CASSQLGIGENQGEKLFF. The chain has TRBV4-3 and TRBJ1-4; D may be TRBD1 (6 bases). Trimming left V 2 bases short and J 8 bases short, with 24 bases between. The CDR3 totals 18 residues. Germline assignment: CDR1 LGHNA and CDR2 YSLEER.

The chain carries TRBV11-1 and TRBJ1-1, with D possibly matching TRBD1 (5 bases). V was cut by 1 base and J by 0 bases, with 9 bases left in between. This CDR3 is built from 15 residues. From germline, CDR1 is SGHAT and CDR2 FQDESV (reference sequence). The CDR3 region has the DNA TGTGCCAGCAGCTTAGGGGGACTTTTGAACACTGAAGCTTTCTTT. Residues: CASSLGGLLNTEAFF.

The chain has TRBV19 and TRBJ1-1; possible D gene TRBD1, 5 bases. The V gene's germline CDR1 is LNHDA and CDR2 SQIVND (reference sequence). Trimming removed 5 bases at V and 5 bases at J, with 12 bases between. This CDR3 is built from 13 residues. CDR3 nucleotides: TGTGCCAGTAGTCGAACCAGGGATACTGAAGCTTTCTTT. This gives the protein CASSRTRDTEAFF.